Presented here are 8 T cell receptor beta chains from one specimen sequenced in a study of early T cells in non-severe SARS-CoV-2 infection. TCRdb re-derived calls from the 5' RACE reads in MiXCR, one entry per CDR3 protein. This sample has tens of thousands of distinct CDR3 sequences, with roughly 6.6% found just once. The specimen sequenced was whole blood. These receptors all come from an adult who was a healthcare worker with PCR-confirmed SARS-CoV-2 infection or an uninfected control (not recorded which).

This clonotype was observed many times. The chain is built from TRBV11-3 and TRBJ2-3; D ambiguous. The CDR3 sequence is 13 residues long. Germline V gene sequence: CDR1 SGHNT, CDR2 YENEEA. Trimming took 2 bases from V and 6 from J, leaving 9 bases between them. The CDR3 DNA sequence: TGTGCCAGCAGCTTACTCCCAAGGGATACGCAGTATTTT. Protein product: CASSLLPRDTQYF.

Many counts were recorded for this clonotype. This chain uses TRBV2 with TRBJ2-3; TRBD1 matches at 7 bases. Per germline, CDR1 SNHLY and CDR2 FYNNEI. The CDR3 contains 16 residues. Germline trimming cut 7 bases from V and 0 bases from J; bases unmatched to any gene: 10. The CDR3 DNA follows: TGTGCCAGCACCCTGGGGGACAGACGAAGCACAGATACGCAGTATTTT. It specifies CASTLGDRRSTDTQYF.

The table lists this clonotype with many counts. The chain employs TRBV28 and TRBJ1-2, with a tentative D call TRBD1 (5 bases). This CDR3 has 13 residues. Deletions cut 5 bases from V and 6 bases from J, with 13 bases between. The germline V gene encodes CDR1 MDHEN and CDR2 SYDVKM. CDR3 sequence: CASSQGLEDGYTF. The CDR3 DNA follows: TGTGCCAGCAGTCAGGGCCTAGAGGATGGCTACACCTTC.

This chain uses TRBV12-3 or TRBV12-4 with TRBJ2-3; 10 nucleotides line up with TRBD2. V lost 1 base and J lost 6; bases outside the gene matches: 4. The CDR3 loop spans 15 amino acids. The CDR3 protein is CASSLVSGGLDTQYF. The CDR3 nucleotides read TGTGCCAGCAGTTTAGTTAGCGGGGGGTTGGATACGCAGTATTTT.

This clonotype was counted ten times or more. The rearrangement links TRBV5-1 to TRBJ2-5; 9 nucleotides align to TRBD2. From germline, CDR1 is SGHRS and CDR2 YFSETQ. V shed 4 bases, J shed 5 bases, and the junction held 18 bases outside the gene matches. The CDR3 is 18 amino acids. The CDR3 DNA sequence: TGCGCCAGCAGCCGGGTTTTAGGACTAGCGTCATCGTCGGAGACCCAGTACTTC. Translated: CASSRVLGLASSSETQYF.

This clonotype was detected a few times. J is TRBJ2-4 and V is TRBV15, with a weak D call TRBD1 (6 bases). V was pared by 3 bases and J by 6 bases, with 15 bases between. The CDR3 runs to 15 residues. Germline V CDR1 and CDR2: LNHNV, YYDKDF (reference sequence). CDR3 region: CATSSANLQGNIQYF. The CDR3 DNA follows: TGTGCCACCAGCAGTGCTAACTTACAGGGAAACATTCAGTACTTC.

V and J are TRBV6-2 or TRBV6-3 and TRBJ1-2; perhaps TRBD1 as D (5 bases). Trimming stripped 6 bases from V and 4 bases from J, with 15 bases between. CDR3 length equals 14 residues. The germline CDR1 and CDR2 sequences are MNHEY and SVGEGT. The CDR3 region has the DNA TGTGCCAGCAGCCCTACGGGGGATATCTATGGCTACACCTTC. Its translation is CASSPTGDIYGYTF.

This clonotype was counted many times. The chain recombines TRBV3-1 with TRBJ1-5; D unclear. CDR3 length equals 13 residues. Germline V gene lookup returns CDR1 LGHDT and CDR2 YNNKEL (reference sequence). Trimming removed 2 bases at V and 5 bases at J, with 7 bases between. This CDR3 is CASSQWRDQPQHF. The CDR3 DNA reads as TGTGCCAGCAGCCAATGGAGGGATCAGCCCCAGCATTTT.